The following is a TCR beta chain sequence with its context. The antigen remains undetermined. Measured with immunoSEQ multiplex PCR; TCRdb has only the in-frame clones, and not every one. This table holds about 50,000 clones, approximately 95% found once. Trimming took off 0 bases at V and 2 bases at J, with 13 bases between the two ends. CDR3 length: 16 amino acids. Germline V lookup: CDR1 SGHRS, CDR2 YFSETQ. The data were obtained in a study of human thymus T cells. Study-level results: An apparent bias in V and J gene usage was seen in thymic and blood repertoires.

Sequenced: blood. V usage is TRBV5-1 and J usage is TRBJ2-3, with D unclear. The TCR originated in a girl less than two years old with a congenital heart defect but otherwise immunologically healthy. CDR3 amino acids: CASSLGAEVVTDTQYF. In DNA form, the CDR3 reads TGCGCCAGCAGCTTGGGGGCGGAAGTGGTCACAGATACGCAGTATTTT.